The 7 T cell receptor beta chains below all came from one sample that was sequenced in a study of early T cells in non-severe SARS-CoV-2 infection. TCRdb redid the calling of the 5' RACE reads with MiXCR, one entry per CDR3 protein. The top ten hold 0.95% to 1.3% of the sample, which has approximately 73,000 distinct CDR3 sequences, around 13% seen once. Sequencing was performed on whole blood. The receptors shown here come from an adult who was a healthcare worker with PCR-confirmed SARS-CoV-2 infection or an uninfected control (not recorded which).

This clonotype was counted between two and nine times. In DNA, the CDR3 is TGTGCCAGCAGCTTGTTGGCACAGATCACAGATACGCAGTATTTT. Protein sequence: CASSLLAQITDTQYF. V gene TRBV11-2 combines with J gene TRBJ2-3; D gene unclear. V was pared by 3 bases and J by 2 bases, with 12 bases between. The CDR3 totals 15 residues. Germline-derived CDR1 and CDR2 are SGHAT and FQNNGV.

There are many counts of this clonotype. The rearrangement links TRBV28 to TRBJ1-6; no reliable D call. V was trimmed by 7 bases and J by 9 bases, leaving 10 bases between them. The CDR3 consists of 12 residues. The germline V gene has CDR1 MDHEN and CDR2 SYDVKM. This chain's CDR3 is CASNIQFSPLHF. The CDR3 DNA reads TGTGCCAGCAACATACAGTTTTCACCCCTCCACTTT.

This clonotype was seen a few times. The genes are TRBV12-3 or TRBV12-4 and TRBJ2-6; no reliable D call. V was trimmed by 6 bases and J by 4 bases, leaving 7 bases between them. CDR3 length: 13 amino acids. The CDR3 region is CASRPFGANVLTF. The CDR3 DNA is TGTGCCAGCAGACCGTTCGGGGCCAACGTCCTGACTTTC.

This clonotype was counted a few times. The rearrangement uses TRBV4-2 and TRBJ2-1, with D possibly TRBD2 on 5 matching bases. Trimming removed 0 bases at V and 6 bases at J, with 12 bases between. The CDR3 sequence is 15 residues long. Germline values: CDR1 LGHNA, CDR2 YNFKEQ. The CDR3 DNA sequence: TGTGCCAGCAGCCAAGATAACCCCGGGATCAATGAGCAGTTCTTC. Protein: CASSQDNPGINEQFF.

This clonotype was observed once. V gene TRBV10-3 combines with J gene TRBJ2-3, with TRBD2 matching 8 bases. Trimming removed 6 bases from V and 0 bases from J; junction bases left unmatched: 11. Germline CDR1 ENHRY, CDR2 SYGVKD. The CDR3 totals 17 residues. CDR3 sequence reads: CAIRDLAGPLSTDTQYF. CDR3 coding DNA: TGTGCCATCAGGGACTTAGCGGGGCCTCTGAGCACAGATACGCAGTATTTT.

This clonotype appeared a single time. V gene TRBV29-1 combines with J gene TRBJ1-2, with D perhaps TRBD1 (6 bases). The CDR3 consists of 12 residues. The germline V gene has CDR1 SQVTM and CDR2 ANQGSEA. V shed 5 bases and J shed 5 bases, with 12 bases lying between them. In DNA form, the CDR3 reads TGCAGCGTTCCGGGACACACATATGGCTACACCTTC. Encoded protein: CSVPGHTYGYTF.

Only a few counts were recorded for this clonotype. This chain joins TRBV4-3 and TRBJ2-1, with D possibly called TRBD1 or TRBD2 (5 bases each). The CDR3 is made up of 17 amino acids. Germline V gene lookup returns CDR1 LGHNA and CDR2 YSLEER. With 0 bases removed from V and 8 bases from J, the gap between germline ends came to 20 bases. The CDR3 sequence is CASSQDWREGPAHEQFF. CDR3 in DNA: TGCGCCAGCAGCCAAGATTGGAGAGAGGGACCAGCGCATGAGCAGTTCTTC.